Included here is one T cell receptor beta chain sequence, with context. Its specificity is unknown. This sample is part of a study of shared clonotypes between healthy human individuals. Study-level results: Among the subsets, naive ones generally showed larger estimated richness than memory ones. Non-shared clonotypes had lower generation probabilities than clonotypes shared by all four sorted-subset donors.

Into CD45RA+ naive and CD45RA-negative memory subsets, the CD4+ cells were split. This CDR3 comprises 18 residues. Germline trimming cut 0 bases from V and 1 base from J; bases unmatched to any gene: 11. Germline lookup yields CDR1 SGHRS and CDR2 YFSETQ. Here immunoSEQ multiplex PCR was the method, and the copy in TCRdb shows in-frame clones only, minus some. The repertoire holds about 1.1 million clones, with roughly 80% as singletons. This sequence originates from a man in his late teens or twenties in good health. Some clones in this sample may be carry-over from other donors' samples. Sequencing used memory CD4+ T cells from PBMCs. Subset here: CD45RA-negative fraction. This chain uses TRBV5-1 with TRBJ2-5, with 8 bases aligning to TRBD2. Here the CDR3 DNA reads TGCGCCAGCAGCTTGGACCCCCGGGGGGGAGGGGGCCAAGAGACCCAGTACTTC. It encodes CASSLDPRGGGGQETQYF. Complete variable domain (other parts from reference TRBV5-1 and TRBJ2-5): KAGVTQTPRYLIKTRGQQVTLSCSPISGHRSVSWYQQTPGQGLQFLFEYFSETQRNKGNFPGRFSGRQFSNSRSEMNVSTLELGDSALYLCASSLDPRGGGGQETQYFGPGTRLLVL.